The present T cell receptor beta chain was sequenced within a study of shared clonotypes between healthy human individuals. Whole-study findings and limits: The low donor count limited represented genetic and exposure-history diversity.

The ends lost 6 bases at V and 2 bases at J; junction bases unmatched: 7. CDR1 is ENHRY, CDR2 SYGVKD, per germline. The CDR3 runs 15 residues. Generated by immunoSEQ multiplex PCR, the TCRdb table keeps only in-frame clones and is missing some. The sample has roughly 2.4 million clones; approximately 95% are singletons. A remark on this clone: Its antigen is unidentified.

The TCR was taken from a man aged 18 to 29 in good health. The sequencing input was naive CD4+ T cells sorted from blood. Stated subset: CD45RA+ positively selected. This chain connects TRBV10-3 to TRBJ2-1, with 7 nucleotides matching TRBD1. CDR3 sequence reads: CAISNRGSTYNEQFF. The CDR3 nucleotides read TGTGCCATCAGCAACAGGGGATCAACCTACAATGAGCAGTTCTTC.